The rows below give T cell receptor beta chains drawn from one sample of a study of T cells after yellow fever vaccination. TCRdb ran MiXCR on the 5' RACE reads and lists one entry per CDR3 protein. The sample lists around 350,000 distinct CDR3 sequences, roughly 6.2% seen once, with over 12% in the top ten. The specimen was PBMCs, collected 5 days after the yellow fever booster vaccination. The origin of the receptors is a man aged 30 to 45 who received the YFV17D yellow fever vaccine. Each CDR3 is given with its conserved first and last residue. Each record gives: J gene, D gene, clone size, V gene, CDR3 protein, CDR3 DNA. A D gene is named only where the DNA matches it firmly. Expanded clones get a size class; other rows say once, few or many, or leave the size out.

TRBJ2-1,NA,few,TRBV29-1,CSVVPETGLYYNEQFF,TGCAGCGTTGTTCCGGAGACAGGACTTTACTACAATGAGCAGTTCTTC
TRBJ2-7,NA,NA,TRBV29-1,CSVEGAGSSYEQYF,TGCAGCGTTGAAGGGGCAGGGAGCTCCTACGAGCAGTACTTC
TRBJ2-1,TRBD1,few,TRBV7-9,CASSDRDRGNNEQFF,TGTGCCAGCAGCGACCGGGACAGGGGCAACAATGAGCAGTTCTTC
TRBJ2-1,NA,few,TRBV29-1,CSVEGRFYNEQFF,TGCAGCGTTGAGGGGCGGTTCTACAATGAGCAGTTCTTC
TRBJ2-3,TRBD1,few,TRBV27,CASTGGQGGTRGTDTQYF,TGTGCCAGCACCGGAGGACAGGGAGGTACTAGGGGCACAGATACGCAGTATTTT
TRBJ2-7,NA,few,TRBV10-3,CAITGTASYEQYF,TGTGCCATCACCGGGACGGCTAGCTACGAGCAGTACTTC
TRBJ2-1,NA,few,TRBV6-1,CASSPTMFYEQFF,TGTGCCAGCAGTCCAACGATGTTCTATGAGCAGTTCTTC
TRBJ1-1,TRBD1,NA,TRBV3-1,CASSQTGGKAFF,TGTGCCAGCAGCCAAACAGGGGGCAAAGCTTTCTTT
TRBJ2-1,TRBD2,NA,TRBV9,CASTPSGRESSEQFF,TGTGCCAGCACCCCAAGCGGGAGAGAGTCCAGCGAGCAGTTCTTC
TRBJ2-1,TRBD2,few,TRBV6-2/TRBV6-3,CASSYLLASSYNEQFF,TGTGCCAGCAGTTACCTACTAGCGAGTTCCTACAATGAGCAGTTCTTC
TRBJ2-3,NA,few,TRBV20-1,CSAPFTSTVTDTQYF,TGCAGTGCCCCCTTCACTAGCACAGTCACAGATACGCAGTATTTT
TRBJ2-1,TRBD2,many,TRBV20-1,CSATLSGRDSEQFF,TGCAGTGCCACCCTTAGCGGGAGGGACTCTGAGCAGTTCTTC